This T cell receptor beta chain is drawn from a study of technical replicates of blood from a handful of donors. The method was immunoSEQ multiplex PCR; TCRdb's version includes in-frame clones alone and lacks a portion of them. The sample lists approximately 70,000 clones; roughly nine tenths were seen once. V was clipped by 5 bases and J by 5 bases, with 18 bases between them. Germline-derived CDR1 and CDR2 are MDHEN and SYDVKM. The CDR3 is 15 residues long. Source material: T cells isolated from PBMCs. The V and J genes are TRBV28 and TRBJ1-1; tentative D call: TRBD1 (5 bases). This TCR was sampled from a human donor in good health. Here the CDR3 reads CASSPLRQGGTEAFF. The CDR3, as DNA: TGTGCCAGCAGTCCCCTGCGGCAGGGAGGGACTGAAGCTTTCTTT.